This T cell receptor (beta chain) emerged from a study of T cell repertoires in cytomegalovirus infection. Study in general: Well-studied HLA-B-restricted CMV epitopes were used in the study alongside recently identified HLA-C-restricted ones. Both CMV infection and a matching HLA type were indicated by public TCR beta signatures.

TCRdb analysed the reads with MiXCR anew, one entry per CDR3 protein. The sample contains about 920,000 distinct CDR3 sequences, 31% of which appear only once. This clonotype was counted between two and nine times. The target antigen is unknown. General observations from the study: Clonotype analysis showed dominance of the ex vivo response by HLA-C-restricted CMV-specific TCR beta clonotypes.

The length of the CDR3 is 15 residues. V lost 5 bases to trimming and J lost 6 bases, with 19 bases between them. The source is a human donor in good health (CMV status not recorded). Some clones in this sample may be carry-over from other donors' samples. Source: cultured CD8+ T cells from PBMCs, taken from culture after CMV antigen stimulation. The V and J genes are TRBV12-3 or TRBV12-4 and TRBJ1-2; possible D gene TRBD1, 5 bases. The CDR3 region is CASSMVRVDLDGYTF. The CDR3, as DNA: TGTGCCAGCAGTATGGTCAGGGTGGATTTGGATGGCTACACCTTC.